Listed below are T cell receptor beta chains from one sample, sequenced in a study of regulatory T cells in long-lasting Graves disease. A single record per CDR3 protein comes from TCRdb applying MiXCR to the multiplex PCR reads. The table has some 410,000 distinct CDR3 sequences, over 15% seen once. The same sample was also used in a study of T cells in Graves' hyperthyroidism and ophthalmopathy.

The sample was peripheral blood mononuclear cells (PBMCs), taken at new diagnosis, from a patient treated with antithyroid drugs. The receptor source for this set is a woman in her twenties or thirties with Graves disease. Both conserved end residues are part of each CDR3. Each record gives: J gene, clone size, V gene, D gene, CDR3 protein, CDR3 DNA. D genes are given only for firm matches. The size of a clone is reported for some rows only, either as once, few or many, or as a class for expanded clones.

TRBJ2-4,many,TRBV12-3/TRBV12-4,-,CASSFPTGLNIQYF,TGTGCCAGCAGCTTTCCCACTGGTCTTAACATTCAGTACTTC
TRBJ2-7,many,TRBV5-1,-,CASSPAGLDSYEQYF,TGCGCCAGCAGCCCCGCGGGGCTCGACTCCTACGAGCAGTACTTC
TRBJ1-6,few,TRBV27,-,CASSLWSDALIVPLHF,TGTGCCAGCAGTTTATGGTCCGACGCCCTTATAGTGCCCCTCCACTTT
TRBJ1-1,few,TRBV15,-,CATSNSAGGCTEAFF,TGTGCCACCAGCAATTCGGCCGGTGGATGCACTGAAGCTTTCTTT
TRBJ2-5,many,TRBV11-2,-,CASSPRTPQETQYF,TGTGCCAGCAGCCCTCGGACTCCTCAAGAGACCCAGTACTTC
TRBJ2-7,medium-sized,TRBV18,TRBD1,CASSPPGTGVYEQYF,TGTGCCAGCTCACCACCCGGGACAGGGGTCTACGAGCAGTACTTC
TRBJ2-3,many,TRBV7-8,TRBD2,CASSFSGTPPSTDTQYF,TGTGCCAGCAGCTTTAGCGGGACCCCGCCTAGCACAGATACGCAGTATTTT
TRBJ2-2,few,TRBV9,TRBD2,CASSYPSGSIPGELFF,TGTGCCAGCAGCTACCCTAGCGGGAGTATTCCCGGGGAGCTGTTTTTT
TRBJ2-7,many,TRBV28,-,CASLTSSYEQYF,TGTGCCAGCCTTACCAGCTCCTACGAGCAGTACTTC
TRBJ2-2,many,TRBV12-3/TRBV12-4,TRBD2,CASSLTSGRANTGELFF,TGTGCCAGCAGTTTGACTAGCGGGAGGGCCAACACCGGGGAGCTGTTTTTT
TRBJ1-1,few,TRBV10-3,-,CAIRDKDTEAFF,TGTGCCATCAGGGACAAGGACACTGAAGCTTTCTTT
TRBJ2-1,many,TRBV20-1,-,CSATPPYVNEQFF,TGCAGTGCAACCCCTCCGTACGTCAATGAGCAGTTCTTC
TRBJ2-7,many,TRBV20-1,-,CSALTELRYEQYF,TGCAGTGCATTGACGGAGTTGCGCTACGAGCAGTACTTC
TRBJ2-1,few,TRBV9,-,CASRPGEWDNEQFF,TGTGCCAGCAGACCGGGGGAGTGGGACAATGAGCAGTTCTTC
TRBJ2-7,many,TRBV28,-,CASRGLQPYEQYF,TGTGCCAGCAGGGGACTCCAGCCTTACGAGCAGTACTTC
TRBJ1-5,few,TRBV5-1,-,CASSLEDGPQHF,TGCGCCAGCAGCCTGGAGGATGGGCCCCAGCATTTT
TRBJ2-5,few,TRBV12-3/TRBV12-4,TRBD2,CASNPGLAEETQYF,TGTGCCAGCAATCCCGGACTAGCTGAAGAGACCCAGTACTTC
TRBJ1-5,-,TRBV4-1,-,CASSQDQGLDQPQHF,TGCGCCAGCAGCCAAGACCAGGGGCTCGATCAGCCCCAGCATTTT
TRBJ2-6,many,TRBV6-1,-,CASSPSTAGANVLTF,TGTGCCAGCAGCCCCTCGACGGCTGGGGCCAACGTCCTGACTTTC
TRBJ2-7,many,TRBV14,-,CASSQVMAYEQYF,TGTGCCAGCAGCCAAGTGATGGCCTACGAGCAGTACTTC